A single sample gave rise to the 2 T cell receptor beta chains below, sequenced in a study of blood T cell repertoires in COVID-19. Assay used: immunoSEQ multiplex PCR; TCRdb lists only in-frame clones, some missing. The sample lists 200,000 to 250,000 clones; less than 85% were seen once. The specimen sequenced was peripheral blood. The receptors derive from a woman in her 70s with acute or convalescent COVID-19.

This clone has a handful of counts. This chain's CDR3 is CASSSINTIYF. CDR3 DNA: TGTGCCAGCAGTTCAATAAACACCATATATTTT. The V call is TRBV28, the J call TRBJ1-3; the D is unclear. The V gene lost 4 bases and the J gene lost 6 bases, with 4 bases spanning the gap. Germline V gene sequence: CDR1 MDHEN, CDR2 SYDVKM. The CDR3 is 11 amino acids.

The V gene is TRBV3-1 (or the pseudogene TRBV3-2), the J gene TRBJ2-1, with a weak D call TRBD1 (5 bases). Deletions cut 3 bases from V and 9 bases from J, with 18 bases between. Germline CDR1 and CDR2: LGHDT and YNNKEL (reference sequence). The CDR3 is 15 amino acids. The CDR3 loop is CASSHSRSGLGEQFF. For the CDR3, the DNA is TGTGCCAGCAGCCACTCCCGTTCAGGGCTAGGTGAGCAGTTCTTC.